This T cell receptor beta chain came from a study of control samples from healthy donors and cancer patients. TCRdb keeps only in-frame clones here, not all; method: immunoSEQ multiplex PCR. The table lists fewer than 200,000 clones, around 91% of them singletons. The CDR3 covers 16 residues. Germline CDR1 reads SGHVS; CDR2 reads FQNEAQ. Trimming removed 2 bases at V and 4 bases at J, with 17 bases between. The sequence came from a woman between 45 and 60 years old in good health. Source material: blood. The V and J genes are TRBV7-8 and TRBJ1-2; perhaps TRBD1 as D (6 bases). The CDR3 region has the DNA TGTGCCAGCAGCTTAAGGCCCGGTGAAGGGGGCTATGGCTACACCTTC. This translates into CASSLRPGEGGYGYTF.